This is a list of T cell receptor beta chains from one sample in a study of T cells in Graves' hyperthyroidism and ophthalmopathy. TCRdb itself ran the multiplex PCR reads through MiXCR, one entry per CDR3 protein. The sample records about 250,000 distinct CDR3 sequences, approximately 23% being singletons. Sequences were obtained from blood. Receptors were obtained from a woman aged 35 to 49 with Graves' ophthalmopathy. Each CDR3 is given with its conserved first and last residue. D genes are given only for firm matches. Clone size, where shown, is once, few, many, or a class for clones that have expanded.

v_call	j_call	clone_size	d_call	cdr3_nt	cdr3_aa
TRBV7-2	TRBJ2-6	.	.	TGTGCCAGCAGCTTATCGCCGGGGGCGAAGGCCAACGTCCTGACTTTC	CASSLSPGAKANVLTF
TRBV7-3	TRBJ2-2	many	.	TGTGCCAGCAGCTTAGGAGGGGTCGGGGAGCTGTTTTTT	CASSLGGVGELFF
TRBV10-3	TRBJ2-7	many	TRBD1	TGTGCCATCAGTGAACCACCGGGACAGGGGTACGAGCAGTACTTC	CAISEPPGQGYEQYF
TRBV30	TRBJ1-1	many	.	TGTGCCTGGAGTGCCCCTCGGGGGGCTGAAGCTTTCTTT	CAWSAPRGAEAFF
TRBV27	TRBJ2-7	many	.	TGTGCCAGCAGTTCCCCAGCCGGCGGCTACAAGCAGTACTTC	CASSSPAGGYKQYF
TRBV28	TRBJ2-7	many	TRBD2	TGTGCCAGCAGTTTAGCGTCTAGCGGGGTCTGGGAGCAGTACTTC	CASSLASSGVWEQYF
TRBV2	TRBJ1-1	many	.	TGTGCCGAGGCCAGGGGCATGAACACTGAAGCTTTCTTT	CAEARGMNTEAFF
TRBV19	TRBJ1-1	many	.	TGTGCCAGTAGTATCGGAGCAAACCGGGACCCTGGGACTGAAGCTTTCTTT	CASSIGANRDPGTEAFF
TRBV7-9	TRBJ2-7	many	.	TGTGCCAGCAGCTCCCACGAGCAGTACTTC	CASSSHEQYF
TRBV6-1	TRBJ2-6	many	TRBD1	TGTGCCAGCAGTGAGGTACAGGGGGTTGCTGGGGCCAACGTCCTGACTTTC	CASSEVQGVAGANVLTF
TRBV10-3	TRBJ2-2	many	TRBD1	TGTGCCTTCAGGGGGAGCGCCGGGGAGCTGTTTTTT	CAFRGSAGELFF
TRBV20-1	TRBJ1-6	few	TRBD1	TGCAGTGCTAGTAAAACCGGGACAGGACTTAATTCACCCCTCCACTTT	CSASKTGTGLNSPLHF
TRBV27	TRBJ2-5	many	TRBD2	TGTGCCAGCAGTCTGAGCGGGAGTAAGAAGACCCAGTACTTC	CASSLSGSKKTQYF
TRBV6-1	TRBJ1-5	.	.	TGTGCCAGCAGGAGGGCCAGAAATCAGCCCCAGCATTTT	CASRRARNQPQHF
TRBV6-1	TRBJ1-1	.	TRBD1	TGTGCCAGCAGACAACCGGGACAGGGAGGGTCCGACACTGAAGCTTTCTTT	CASRQPGQGGSDTEAFF
TRBV6-2/TRBV6-3	TRBJ1-2	.	.	TGTGCCAGCAGAACCGGGACGGCTTCTTTCTATGGCTACACCTTC	CASRTGTASFYGYTF
TRBV13	TRBJ1-5	.	TRBD1	TGTGCCAGCAGCCGGAGGCAGGGGGCTGGCAATCAGCCCCAGCATTTT	CASSRRQGAGNQPQHF
TRBV6-5	TRBJ2-7	many	TRBD2	TGTGCCAGCGCGGGAGGGAACGAGCAGTACTTC	CASAGGNEQYF
TRBV11-2	TRBJ2-4	many	.	TGTGCCAGCAGCCTGACCTTGGAAAACATTCAGTACTTC	CASSLTLENIQYF
TRBV6-1	TRBJ2-4	many	TRBD1	TGTGCCAGCAGTGACTTGGACAGGGGAAGAACCAAAAACATTCAGTACTTC	CASSDLDRGRTKNIQYF
TRBV9	TRBJ1-1	many	.	TGTGCCAGCAGCCAGGGCCCGATTTCTGAAGCTTTCTTT	CASSQGPISEAFF
TRBV5-5	TRBJ2-7	.	.	TGTGCCAGCAGCTTGGTAGCGGAATACGAGCAGTACTTC	CASSLVAEYEQYF
TRBV11-2	TRBJ2-2	.	.	TGTGCCAGCAGCTTAGTCGGGCGCATGTTGAACACCGGGGAGCTGTTTTTT	CASSLVGRMLNTGELFF
TRBV9	TRBJ2-2	many	.	TGTGCCAGCAGCGTATGGTCACCGGGGGGGGAGCTGTTTTTT	CASSVWSPGGELFF
TRBV6-5	TRBJ2-5	.	TRBD1	TGTGCCAGCAGTTACCGACAGGGAACCGAGACCCAGTACTTC	CASSYRQGTETQYF
TRBV3-1	TRBJ2-7	many	.	TGTGCCAGCAGCCCGTCGGCAGGGTACGAGCAGTACTTC	CASSPSAGYEQYF
TRBV12-3/TRBV12-4	TRBJ1-5	few	.	TGTGCCAGTCAGAGAGGGAGCAATCAGCCCCAGCATTTT	CASQRGSNQPQHF
TRBV7-9	TRBJ2-3	many	TRBD2	TGTGCCAGCAGCTCCCCCAGCGGGAGAGCAGATACGCAGTATTTT	CASSSPSGRADTQYF
TRBV19	TRBJ2-2	many	.	TGTGCCAGTAGTGTGCAGGGAAGGGGGGAGCTGTTTTTT	CASSVQGRGELFF
TRBV2	TRBJ1-1	.	.	TGTGCCAGCAGTGAATTTGGGGACTCGGGCACTGAAGCTTTCTTT	CASSEFGDSGTEAFF
TRBV11-2	TRBJ1-5	.	TRBD1	TGTGCCAGCAGTTCTAGACAGGGCGATAGCAATCAGCCCCAGCATTTT	CASSSRQGDSNQPQHF
TRBV20-1	TRBJ1-2	.	.	TGCAGTGCTAAAGACAGTACTCTAAACTATGGCTACACCTTC	CSAKDSTLNYGYTF
TRBV24-1	TRBJ1-1	many	.	TGTGCCACCAGTGATGGGGGGAACACTGAAGCTTTCTTT	CATSDGGNTEAFF
TRBV4-1	TRBJ1-5	many	.	TGCGCCAGCAGCCCAGCCAGGGGAGAGGGCAATCAGCCCCAGCATTTT	CASSPARGEGNQPQHF
TRBV5-1	TRBJ2-2	many	TRBD2	TGCGCCAGCAGCTTCCGACTAGCGGGAGGTTCCACCGGGGAGCTGTTTTTT	CASSFRLAGGSTGELFF
TRBV30	TRBJ1-2	many	TRBD1	TGTGCCTGGAGTGCGACAGGGTATAACTATGGCTACACCTTC	CAWSATGYNYGYTF
TRBV24-1	TRBJ2-7	many	TRBD1	TGTGCCACCAGTGATGGACAGGGGAGGTACGAGCAGTACTTC	CATSDGQGRYEQYF
TRBV7-3	TRBJ2-5	few	TRBD2	TGTGCCAGCAGCCCTCAGCGGGGGAATCAAGAGACCCAGTACTTC	CASSPQRGNQETQYF
TRBV5-1	TRBJ1-5	.	TRBD1	TGCGCCAGCAGCCAAGGGGGCAACAATCAGCCCCAGCATTTT	CASSQGGNNQPQHF
TRBV4-2	TRBJ1-6	once	.	TGTGCCAGCAGCCGCTGGACGGGGCCACGAAATTCACCCCTCCACTTT	CASSRWTGPRNSPLHF
TRBV3-1	TRBJ2-7	.	TRBD2	TGTGCCAGCAGCCATAGCGGGAATCCCTACGAGCAGTACTTC	CASSHSGNPYEQYF
TRBV12-3/TRBV12-4	TRBJ1-2	few	.	TGTGCCAGCAGTACTCGTGGAGGGCGAGACTATGGCTACATCTTC	CASSTRGGRDYGYIF
TRBV10-3	TRBJ2-2	.	.	TGTGCCATCACCGCGACGAACACCGGGGAGCTGTTTTTT	CAITATNTGELFF
TRBV15	TRBJ2-5	many	.	TGTGCCACCAGCAGAGGGGTCGGGCAAGAGACCCAGTACTTC	CATSRGVGQETQYF
TRBV20-1	TRBJ1-1	few	TRBD1	TGCAGTGCTAATGGCGTCGGGACAGGCCCCGAGGTTTTCTTT	CSANGVGTGPEVFF
TRBV18	TRBJ2-7	few	.	TGTGCCAGCTCACCACAGGGGCTCTACGAGCAGTACTTC	CASSPQGLYEQYF
TRBV14	TRBJ1-1	many	.	TGTGCCAGCAGCCAACGGGCAGGTTTCGGCACTGAAGCTTTCTTT	CASSQRAGFGTEAFF
TRBV30	TRBJ2-7	few	.	TGTGCCTGGAGTGACGGCGAGCAGTACTTC	CAWSDGEQYF
TRBV10-3	TRBJ2-7	many	.	TGTGCCATCAGTGACTCAGGGTCCCTCACCTACGAGCAGTACTTC	CAISDSGSLTYEQYF